This TCR beta chain was documented in a study of cytomegalovirus exposure and HLA in healthy donors. Amplification used 60 Vbeta primers and 13 Jbeta primers. TCRdb keeps only in-frame clones here, not all; method: immunoSEQ multiplex PCR. This sample has about 130,000 clones; approximately 78% occur once, and the top ten carry almost 6%. This clone was observed a handful of times. Antigen: not known. Unmatched junction bases numbered 6, after V lost 0 bases and J lost 3 bases. The CDR3 loop spans 16 amino acids. CDR1 and CDR2 from the germline V gene are MNHEY and SVGAGI. Findings and caveats of the study: Later analysis demonstrated an association between a missense DCLRE1C variant and TCR beta V- and J-gene trimming. A likely sequencing artifact accounted for one observed cluster of highly shared sequence variants. The sole available immune exposure information was CMV serostatus.

Donors in the study were healthy people who gave bone marrow. The sequenced sample consisted of PBMCs. This sequence joins TRBV6-5 and TRBJ2-7, with TRBD2 matching 9 bases. This sequence was found in a woman in her 40s in good health and CMV-seropositive. The CDR3 DNA sequence: TGTGCCAGCAGTTACTCCCAGCGGGAGGTCGGCTACGAGCAGTACTTC. This gives the protein CASSYSQREVGYEQYF.